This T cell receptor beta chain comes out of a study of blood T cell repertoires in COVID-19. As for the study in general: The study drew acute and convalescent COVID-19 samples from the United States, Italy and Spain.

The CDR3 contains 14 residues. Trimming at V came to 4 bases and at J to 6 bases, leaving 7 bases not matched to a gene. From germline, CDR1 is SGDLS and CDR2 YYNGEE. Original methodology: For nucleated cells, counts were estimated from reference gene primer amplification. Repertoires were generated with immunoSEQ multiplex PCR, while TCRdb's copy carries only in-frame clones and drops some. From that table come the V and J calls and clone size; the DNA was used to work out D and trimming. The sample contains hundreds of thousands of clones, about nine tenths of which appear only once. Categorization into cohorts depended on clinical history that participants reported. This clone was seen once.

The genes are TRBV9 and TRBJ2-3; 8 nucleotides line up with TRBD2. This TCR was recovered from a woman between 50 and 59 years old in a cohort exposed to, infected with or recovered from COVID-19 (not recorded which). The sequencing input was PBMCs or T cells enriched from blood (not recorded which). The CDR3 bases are TGTGCCAGCAGCCGGGAGGGTTTCAGGGATACGCAGTATTTT. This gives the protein CASSREGFRDTQYF.